Ten or more counts support the clone carrying this T cell receptor (beta chain). The antigen is not known. The sample originates from a study of T-cell reconstitution after alpha-beta-depleted transplantation in children. Study findings and constraints: Newly made T cells mostly supplied T-cell counts and diversity one year after transplant. The study traced high day-60 TCRbeta diversity in some patients to surviving recipient T cells and thymic progenitors. There were reportedly several hundred expanded graft clones from which alpha-beta T cells came about two months after transplant.

Trimming took 3 bases from V and 6 from J, leaving 12 bases between them. Germline V lookup: CDR1 MNHEY, CDR2 SVGAGI. The CDR3 runs to 14 residues. The TCRbeta library incorporated unique molecular identifiers. One entry per CDR3 protein results from TCRdb running MiXCR on the PCR reads. The repertoire holds 280,000 or so distinct CDR3 sequences, with more than 9% as singletons. The sequence was collected from a male patient under 10 years old who had a stem cell transplant for chronic granulomatous disease, so the T cells may come from the graft donor. The sample here was peripheral blood, taken 180 days after TCRalphabeta/CD19-depleted stem cell transplant. V and J are TRBV6-5 and TRBJ2-1; D is possibly TRBD2 (6 bases). CDR3 coding DNA: TGTGCCAGCAGTTATGCTGCGGGAAGCAATGAGCAGTTCTTC. Encoded protein: CASSYAAGSNEQFF.